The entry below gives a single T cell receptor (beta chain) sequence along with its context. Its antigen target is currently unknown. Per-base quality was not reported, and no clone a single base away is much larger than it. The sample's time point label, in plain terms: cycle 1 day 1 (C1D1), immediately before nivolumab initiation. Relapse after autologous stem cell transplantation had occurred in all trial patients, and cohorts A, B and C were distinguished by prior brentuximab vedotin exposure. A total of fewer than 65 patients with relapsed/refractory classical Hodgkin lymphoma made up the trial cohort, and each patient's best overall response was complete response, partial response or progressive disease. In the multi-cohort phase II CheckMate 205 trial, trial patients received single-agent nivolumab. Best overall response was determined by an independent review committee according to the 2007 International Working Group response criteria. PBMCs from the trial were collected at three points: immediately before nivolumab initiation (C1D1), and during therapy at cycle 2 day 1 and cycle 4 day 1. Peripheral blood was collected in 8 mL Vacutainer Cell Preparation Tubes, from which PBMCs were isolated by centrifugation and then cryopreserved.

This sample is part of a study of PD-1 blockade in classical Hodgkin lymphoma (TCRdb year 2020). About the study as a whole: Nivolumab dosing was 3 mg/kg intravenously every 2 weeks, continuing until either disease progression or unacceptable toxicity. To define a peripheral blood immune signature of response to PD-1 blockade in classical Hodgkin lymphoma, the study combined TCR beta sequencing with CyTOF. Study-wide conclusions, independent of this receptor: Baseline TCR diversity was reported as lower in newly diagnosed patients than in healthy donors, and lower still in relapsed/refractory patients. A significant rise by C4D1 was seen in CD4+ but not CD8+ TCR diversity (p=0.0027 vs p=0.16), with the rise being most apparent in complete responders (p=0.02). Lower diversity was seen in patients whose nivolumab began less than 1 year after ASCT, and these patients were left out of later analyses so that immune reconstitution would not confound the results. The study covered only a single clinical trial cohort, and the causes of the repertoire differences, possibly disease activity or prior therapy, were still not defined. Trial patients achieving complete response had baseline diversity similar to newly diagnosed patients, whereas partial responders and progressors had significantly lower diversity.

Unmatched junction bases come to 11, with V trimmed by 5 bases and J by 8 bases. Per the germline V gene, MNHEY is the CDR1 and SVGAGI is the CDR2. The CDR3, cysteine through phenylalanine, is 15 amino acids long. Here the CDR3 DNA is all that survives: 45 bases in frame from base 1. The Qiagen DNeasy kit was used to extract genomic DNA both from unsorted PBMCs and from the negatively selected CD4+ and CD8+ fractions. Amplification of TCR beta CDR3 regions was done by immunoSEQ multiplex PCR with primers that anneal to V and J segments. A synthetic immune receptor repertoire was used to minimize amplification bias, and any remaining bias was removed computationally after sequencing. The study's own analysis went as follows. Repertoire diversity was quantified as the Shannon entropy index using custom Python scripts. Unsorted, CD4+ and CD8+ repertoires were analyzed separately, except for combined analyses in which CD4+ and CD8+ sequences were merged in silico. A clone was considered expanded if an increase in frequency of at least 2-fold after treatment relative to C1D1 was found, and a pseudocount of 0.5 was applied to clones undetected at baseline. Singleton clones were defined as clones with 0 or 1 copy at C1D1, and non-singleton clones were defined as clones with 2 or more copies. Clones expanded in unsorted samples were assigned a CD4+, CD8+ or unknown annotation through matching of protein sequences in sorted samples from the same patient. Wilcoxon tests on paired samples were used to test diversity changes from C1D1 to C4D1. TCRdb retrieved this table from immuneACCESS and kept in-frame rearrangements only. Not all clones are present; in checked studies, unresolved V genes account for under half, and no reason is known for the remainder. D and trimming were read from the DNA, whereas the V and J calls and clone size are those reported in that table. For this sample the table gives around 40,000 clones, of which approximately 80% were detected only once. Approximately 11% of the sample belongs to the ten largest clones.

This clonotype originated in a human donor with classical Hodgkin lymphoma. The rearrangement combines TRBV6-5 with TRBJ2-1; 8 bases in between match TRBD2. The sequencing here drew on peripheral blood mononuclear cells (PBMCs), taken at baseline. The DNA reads TGTGCCAGCAGTAGCGGACTAGCTAGGTGGGATGAGCAGTTCTTC. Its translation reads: CASSSGLARWDEQFF.